This is a list of T cell receptor beta chains from one sample in a study of technical replicates of blood from a few donors. Data came from immunoSEQ multiplex PCR; TCRdb stores just in-frame clones and leaves some out. The table includes about 99,000 clones, about 96% detected once. Sequencing was performed on T cells isolated from PBMCs. The origin of the receptors is a human donor in good health. CDR3s include the opening cysteine and the closing phenylalanine or tryptophan. D genes are given only for firm matches. Size is omitted from some rows. Given values are once, few, many or a class for expanded clones.

CDR3nt: TGTGCCAGCAGCTTAGTTACGGTCACAGATACGCAGTATTTT
CDR3aa: CASSLVTVTDTQYF
abundance: NA
d_gene: NA
j_gene: TRBJ2-3
len: 14
v_gene: TRBV11-2

CDR3nt: TGTGCCAGCAGCTTCCCAGGCACAGATACGCAGTATTTT
CDR3aa: CASSFPGTDTQYF
abundance: NA
d_gene: NA
j_gene: TRBJ2-3
len: 13
v_gene: TRBV5-6

CDR3nt: TGCGCCAGCAGCTTTACAGGGGGTTCCTACAATGAGCAGTTCTTC
CDR3aa: CASSFTGGSYNEQFF
abundance: NA
d_gene: TRBD1
j_gene: TRBJ2-1
len: 15
v_gene: TRBV5-1

CDR3nt: TGCGCCAGCAGCTTGACAGGGGGCTCATACAATGAGCAGTTCTTC
CDR3aa: CASSLTGGSYNEQFF
abundance: NA
d_gene: TRBD1
j_gene: TRBJ2-1
len: 15
v_gene: TRBV5-1

CDR3nt: TGTGCCAGCAGACGGGACAGGGTGGAAGAGCAGTACTTC
CDR3aa: CASRRDRVEEQYF
abundance: NA
d_gene: TRBD1
j_gene: TRBJ2-7
len: 13
v_gene: TRBV6-6

CDR3nt: TGTGCCAGCAGTTCGGGACAGATTTACAATGAGCAGTTCTTC
CDR3aa: CASSSGQIYNEQFF
abundance: NA
d_gene: TRBD1
j_gene: TRBJ2-1
len: 14
v_gene: TRBV28

CDR3nt: TGTGCCATCAGTGAGTCTGGGACACCTGAAGCTTTCTTT
CDR3aa: CAISESGTPEAFF
abundance: NA
d_gene: NA
j_gene: TRBJ1-1
len: 13
v_gene: TRBV10-3

CDR3nt: TGCAGCGGCCGCATCAGGGGGCCCCAAGAGACCCAGTACTTC
CDR3aa: CSGRIRGPQETQYF
abundance: once
d_gene: TRBD1
j_gene: TRBJ2-5
len: 14
v_gene: TRBV29-1

CDR3nt: TGTGCCAGCAGTGAAAGCGGGATGATTAATGAAAAACTGTTTTTT
CDR3aa: CASSESGMINEKLFF
abundance: NA
d_gene: NA
j_gene: TRBJ1-4
len: 15
v_gene: TRBV2

CDR3nt: TGCGCCAGCAGCCAAACAGGGCAGGGACAGCCCCAGCATTTT
CDR3aa: CASSQTGQGQPQHF
abundance: once
d_gene: NA
j_gene: TRBJ1-5
len: 14
v_gene: TRBV4-1

CDR3nt: TGCGCCAGCAGCTTGGAGTCTGCGGGCGGGAGTGGCTACACCTTC
CDR3aa: CASSLESAGGSGYTF
abundance: NA
d_gene: NA
j_gene: TRBJ1-2
len: 15
v_gene: TRBV5-1

CDR3nt: TGTGCCAGCCGCTCCTACACAGGGGCTTCACCCCTCCACTTT
CDR3aa: CASRSYTGASPLHF
abundance: NA
d_gene: TRBD1
j_gene: TRBJ1-6
len: 14
v_gene: TRBV5-4

CDR3nt: TGCAGTGCTAGCGAGGCAAGACAGTACTTC
CDR3aa: CSASEARQYF
abundance: NA
d_gene: NA
j_gene: TRBJ2-7
len: 10
v_gene: TRBV20-1

CDR3nt: TGTGCCAGCAGCCCACGACAGGTCCCCTACGAGCAGTACTTC
CDR3aa: CASSPRQVPYEQYF
abundance: NA
d_gene: NA
j_gene: TRBJ2-7
len: 14
v_gene: TRBV7-8

CDR3nt: TGTGCCAGCAGCGAACCGGGACAGGGCTACTACGAGCAGTACTTC
CDR3aa: CASSEPGQGYYEQYF
abundance: NA
d_gene: TRBD1
j_gene: TRBJ2-7
len: 15
v_gene: TRBV5-4

CDR3nt: TGTGCCAGCAGTTACCTACAGGGTAATTCACCCCTCCACTTT
CDR3aa: CASSYLQGNSPLHF
abundance: NA
d_gene: NA
j_gene: TRBJ1-6
len: 14
v_gene: TRBV6-5

CDR3nt: TGTGCCAGCAGCGTAGGACAGAGCCATGGCTACACCTTC
CDR3aa: CASSVGQSHGYTF
abundance: NA
d_gene: NA
j_gene: TRBJ1-2
len: 13
v_gene: TRBV9

CDR3nt: TGTGCCAGCAGCAAGCAGGGGGCGCGGGATGAAAAACTGTTTTTT
CDR3aa: CASSKQGARDEKLFF
abundance: once
d_gene: TRBD1
j_gene: TRBJ1-4
len: 15
v_gene: TRBV7-8

CDR3nt: TGTGCCAGCAGTCCATCCCTTGGGCGAGGAGGCGAGACCCAGTACTTC
CDR3aa: CASSPSLGRGGETQYF
abundance: NA
d_gene: NA
j_gene: TRBJ2-5
len: 16
v_gene: TRBV9

CDR3nt: TGTGCCAGCAGCTTGGCTAGGCAGGGAGGGGAGACCCAGTACTTC
CDR3aa: CASSLARQGGETQYF
abundance: NA
d_gene: TRBD2
j_gene: TRBJ2-5
len: 15
v_gene: TRBV5-6

CDR3nt: TGTGCCAGCAGTGAATTACAGTCTGGGGCCAACGTCCTGACTTTC
CDR3aa: CASSELQSGANVLTF
abundance: NA
d_gene: NA
j_gene: TRBJ2-6
len: 15
v_gene: TRBV6-1

CDR3nt: TGCGCCAGCAGCACGGGACTAGCGGGCCGGATTCAAGAGACCCAGTACTTC
CDR3aa: CASSTGLAGRIQETQYF
abundance: few
d_gene: TRBD2
j_gene: TRBJ2-5
len: 17
v_gene: TRBV5-1

CDR3nt: TGCGCCAGCAGCTTGGGAGGGCCCCTGGACACTGAAGCTTTCTTT
CDR3aa: CASSLGGPLDTEAFF
abundance: few
d_gene: NA
j_gene: TRBJ1-1
len: 15
v_gene: TRBV5-1

CDR3nt: TGTGCCAGCGACAGGGGGCATGCCTACGAGCAGTACTTC
CDR3aa: CASDRGHAYEQYF
abundance: NA
d_gene: TRBD1
j_gene: TRBJ2-7
len: 13
v_gene: TRBV28

CDR3nt: TGTGCCAGCAGTTTCAGGGACACACAGAGTACAGATACGCAGTATTTT
CDR3aa: CASSFRDTQSTDTQYF
abundance: NA
d_gene: NA
j_gene: TRBJ2-3
len: 16
v_gene: TRBV28

CDR3nt: TGTGCCTGTGAGTGGGCCGGGGGGGAGGCTTTCTTT
CDR3aa: CACEWAGGEAFF
abundance: NA
d_gene: NA
j_gene: TRBJ1-1
len: 12
v_gene: TRBV30

CDR3nt: TGTGCCAGTAGTCCCCGGACAGGGTTTTATGTTCAGCCCCAGCATTTT
CDR3aa: CASSPRTGFYVQPQHF
abundance: NA
d_gene: TRBD1
j_gene: TRBJ1-5
len: 16
v_gene: TRBV19

CDR3nt: TGCGCCAGCAGTGAGAGTAGGGACAGGGTTGAGCAGTTCTTC
CDR3aa: CASSESRDRVEQFF
abundance: NA
d_gene: TRBD1
j_gene: TRBJ2-1
len: 14
v_gene: TRBV10-1

CDR3nt: TGTGCCAGCAGTTGGGGACAGGGTCATGGCTACACCTTC
CDR3aa: CASSWGQGHGYTF
abundance: NA
d_gene: TRBD1
j_gene: TRBJ1-2
len: 13
v_gene: TRBV28

CDR3nt: TGTGCCAGCAGCTTAGAGGGGTATCATTCAAATAGCAATCAGCCCCAGCATTTT
CDR3aa: CASSLEGYHSNSNQPQHF
abundance: NA
d_gene: NA
j_gene: TRBJ1-5
len: 18
v_gene: TRBV7-8

CDR3nt: TGCAGTGCTGACACAGGGGGCCGGGAGTATTTT
CDR3aa: CSADTGGREYF
abundance: NA
d_gene: TRBD1
j_gene: TRBJ2-3
len: 11
v_gene: TRBV20-1

CDR3nt: TGTGCCAGCTCGGGGAATTCGGGCTATGGCTACACCTTC
CDR3aa: CASSGNSGYGYTF
abundance: NA
d_gene: NA
j_gene: TRBJ1-2
len: 13
v_gene: TRBV27

CDR3nt: TGTGCCTGGAGACCGAGGGGGACAAAGCTCCCAGAAGCTTTCTTT
CDR3aa: CAWRPRGTKLPEAFF
abundance: NA
d_gene: NA
j_gene: TRBJ1-1
len: 15
v_gene: TRBV30

CDR3nt: TGTGCCAGCAGCGACGGATATCAGGGCTCCTACGAGCAGTACTTC
CDR3aa: CASSDGYQGSYEQYF
abundance: NA
d_gene: NA
j_gene: TRBJ2-7
len: 15
v_gene: TRBV6-5

CDR3nt: TGTGCCAGCGGACCAGGTGAGCGGGACTTC
CDR3aa: CASGPGERDF
abundance: once
d_gene: NA
j_gene: TRBJ2-7
len: 10
v_gene: TRBV27

CDR3nt: TGTGCCAGCGAAAAGGGGGCGCGAGTCATTCAGTACTTC
CDR3aa: CASEKGARVIQYF
abundance: NA
d_gene: TRBD1
j_gene: TRBJ2-4
len: 13
v_gene: TRBV2

CDR3nt: TGCGCCAGCAGCTCCGGACAGGGGGACTCCTACGAGCAGTACTTC
CDR3aa: CASSSGQGDSYEQYF
abundance: NA
d_gene: TRBD1
j_gene: TRBJ2-7
len: 15
v_gene: TRBV5-1

CDR3nt: TGTGCCAGCACGGTAGCGGGGACGCAAGAGACCCAGTACTTC
CDR3aa: CASTVAGTQETQYF
abundance: NA
d_gene: TRBD2
j_gene: TRBJ2-5
len: 14
v_gene: TRBV2

CDR3nt: TGTGCCAGCAGTTTATTCAGGGTCCATGAGCAGTTCTTC
CDR3aa: CASSLFRVHEQFF
abundance: NA
d_gene: NA
j_gene: TRBJ2-1
len: 13
v_gene: TRBV27

CDR3nt: TGTGCCAGCAGCCAGGGAGAAGAGACCCAGTACTTC
CDR3aa: CASSQGEETQYF
abundance: NA
d_gene: NA
j_gene: TRBJ2-5
len: 12
v_gene: TRBV14

CDR3nt: TGCGCCAGCAGCCAAGATGAGAGAGTCCGGTTCTTC
CDR3aa: CASSQDERVRFF
abundance: NA
d_gene: NA
j_gene: TRBJ2-1
len: 12
v_gene: TRBV4-1

CDR3nt: TGTGCCAGCAGCCCCGGGTGGCTAGCGGGGGCCCTGGACCAAGAGACCCAGTACTTC
CDR3aa: CASSPGWLAGALDQETQYF
abundance: NA
d_gene: TRBD2
j_gene: TRBJ2-5
len: 19
v_gene: TRBV11-3

CDR3nt: TGTGCCAGCAGCTCCGCCTACGAGCAGTACTTC
CDR3aa: CASSSAYEQYF
abundance: NA
d_gene: NA
j_gene: TRBJ2-7
len: 11
v_gene: TRBV7-2

CDR3nt: TGTGCCAGCAGCTCTACGCGGAATGAGCAGTTCTTC
CDR3aa: CASSSTRNEQFF
abundance: once
d_gene: NA
j_gene: TRBJ2-1
len: 12
v_gene: TRBV5-5

CDR3nt: TGTGCCTCGACTAGCGGGAGTTTTACAGATACGCAGTATTTT
CDR3aa: CASTSGSFTDTQYF
abundance: NA
d_gene: TRBD2
j_gene: TRBJ2-3
len: 14
v_gene: TRBV27

CDR3nt: TGCGCCAGCAGCCAATTCTCAGGGGAGCGGAATGAAAAACTGTTTTTT
CDR3aa: CASSQFSGERNEKLFF
abundance: NA
d_gene: NA
j_gene: TRBJ1-4
len: 16
v_gene: TRBV5-1

CDR3nt: TGTGCCAGCTCACGGGACAGCCAGGTTTCCTATGGCTACACCTTC
CDR3aa: CASSRDSQVSYGYTF
abundance: NA
d_gene: TRBD1
j_gene: TRBJ1-2
len: 15
v_gene: TRBV18

CDR3nt: TGCAGTGCTCTCGTCGCCTACGAGCAGTACTTC
CDR3aa: CSALVAYEQYF
abundance: NA
d_gene: NA
j_gene: TRBJ2-7
len: 11
v_gene: TRBV20-1

CDR3nt: TGTGCCATCCAGGAAGACAGCTCTTACAATGAGCAGTTCTTC
CDR3aa: CAIQEDSSYNEQFF
abundance: NA
d_gene: NA
j_gene: TRBJ2-1
len: 14
v_gene: TRBV2